Each of the 27 T cell receptor beta chains below was sequenced from the same sample in a study of cytomegalovirus exposure and HLA in healthy donors. It was with 60 Vbeta and 13 Jbeta primers that the PCR ran. Repertoires were generated with immunoSEQ multiplex PCR, while TCRdb's copy carries only in-frame clones and drops some. The data contain approximately 110,000 clones, roughly 73% of them seen just once; the ten biggest clones take up roughly 8.6%. Sample: PBMCs. The receptors come from a middle-aged woman in good health and CMV-seropositive.

This clone appeared a few times. The V call is TRBV6-1, the J call TRBJ2-7; 11 bases are a match to TRBD1. V gave up 6 bases and J gave up 3 bases; unmatched junction bases: 7. Germline V gene data show CDR1 as MNHNS and CDR2 as SASEGT. The CDR3 totals 15 residues. CDR3 DNA sequence: TGTGCCAGCAGCGCCGGGACAGGGGGTCACTACGAGCAGTACTTC. Translation gives CASSAGTGGHYEQYF.

The CDR3 loop is CASSPLIGDTSKETQYF. CDR3 nucleotides: TGTGCCAGCTCACCATTAATCGGGGACACGTCGAAAGAGACCCAGTACTTC. This chain uses TRBV18 with TRBJ2-5, with a tentative D call TRBD1 (6 bases). Trimming shortened V by 2 bases and J by 3 bases, and 19 bases separated the two germline ends. Germline loops: CDR1 KGHSH, CDR2 LQKENI. The CDR3 extends over 17 amino acids.

This clone has a single count. This chain uses TRBV4-1 with TRBJ2-3; 8 bases agree with TRBD2. Germline CDR1 and CDR2: MGHRA and YSYEKL. Germline trimming cut 0 bases from V and 2 bases from J; bases unmatched to any gene: 1. The CDR3 has 15 residues. CDR3 in amino acids: CASSQERGDTDTQYF. DNA for the CDR3: TGCGCCAGCAGCCAAGAGCGGGGGGACACAGATACGCAGTATTTT.

The V and J genes are TRBV6-5 and TRBJ1-6, with D uncertain. The CDR3 has 12 amino acids. CDR1 and CDR2 from the germline V gene are MNHEY and SVGAGI. With 5 bases removed from V and 7 bases from J, the gap between germline ends came to 6 bases. CDR3 protein: CASSLRNSPLHF. DNA for the CDR3: TGTGCCAGCAGTCTACGGAATTCACCCCTCCACTTT.

The gene calls are TRBV7-9 and TRBJ1-5; D perhaps matches TRBD1 (6 bases). The CDR3 loop spans 18 amino acids. Deletions cut 4 bases from V and 0 bases from J, with 19 bases between. CDR1 is SEHNR, CDR2 FQNEAQ, per germline (reference sequence). The chain's CDR3 is CASSSGTLGRHSNQPQHF. DNA for the CDR3: TGTGCCAGCAGCTCCGGGACATTAGGGCGGCATAGCAATCAGCCCCAGCATTTT.

This clone appeared a single time. The chain recombines TRBV5-1 with TRBJ1-2; D not certain. The CDR3 is 12 residues long. Germline CDR1 is SGHRS and CDR2 is YFSETQ. With 2 bases removed from V and 7 bases from J, the gap between germline ends came to 9 bases. CDR3 nucleotides: TGCGCCAGCAGCTTTCGAGGCCCTGGCTACACCTTC. It translates to CASSFRGPGYTF.

The rearrangement uses TRBV6-6 and TRBJ1-2, with a possible D match to TRBD1 (5 bases). V gave up 2 bases and J gave up 4 bases, with 11 bases separating them. The CDR3 is 14 amino acids. Looked up from germline, CDR1 is MNHNY and CDR2 is SVGAGI (reference sequence). In DNA form, the CDR3 reads TGTGCCAGCAGTTACCCCGACAGACTCTATGGCTACACCTTC. Amino acid sequence: CASSYPDRLYGYTF.

This clone has a single count. This chain connects TRBV28 to TRBJ1-5, with D tentatively TRBD1 (6 bases). CDR3 length equals 13 residues. Trimming removed 9 bases from V and 4 bases from J, with 13 bases in between. Germline CDR1 is MDHEN and CDR2 is SYDVKM. The DNA of the CDR3 is TGTGCCAGTCAAGGACAGCCAAATCAGCCCCAGCATTTT. Protein product: CASQGQPNQPQHF.

This clone was observed a single time. This sequence joins TRBV6-1 and TRBJ2-1, with D possibly matching TRBD2 (6 bases). V lost 7 bases to trimming and J lost 4 bases, with 11 bases between them. The CDR3 loop spans 13 amino acids. Germline V gene data show CDR1 as MNHNS and CDR2 as SASEGT. CDR3 sequence (DNA): TGTGCCAGCACAGAGGGGACTTACAATGAGCAGTTCTTC. Amino acids: CASTEGTYNEQFF.

The rearrangement links TRBV7-9 to TRBJ2-3, with 8 bases lining up with TRBD2. CDR1 is SEHNR, CDR2 FQNEAQ, per germline (reference sequence). The CDR3 totals 15 residues. The CDR3 bases are TGTGCGGCGGCCGGGGGGGGGACGCGGACAGATACGCAGTATTTT. Its translation is CAAAGGGTRTDTQYF.

There are a few counts of this clone. The chain has TRBV19 and TRBJ1-6; a possible D gene is TRBD1 (5 bases). Trimming removed 5 bases from V and 10 bases from J, with 15 bases in between. CDR3 length equals 14 residues. The germline CDR1 and CDR2 sequences are LNHDA and SQIVND (reference sequence). The chain's CDR3 is CASSFGGVGSPLHF. Written as DNA, the CDR3 is TGTGCCAGTAGTTTTGGAGGGGTGGGGTCACCCCTCCACTTT.

This clone was seen once. This chain connects TRBV5-1 to TRBJ2-5, with D uncertain. The V end was cut by 2 bases, the J end by 2 bases, with 10 bases between. The CDR3 loop spans 14 amino acids. In germline, CDR1 is SGHRS, CDR2 YFSETQ. The CDR3 DNA follows: TGCGCCAGCAGCTTTCCGCAGGCTCAAGAGACCCAGTACTTC. Protein product: CASSFPQAQETQYF.

The CDR3 DNA follows: TGTGCCAGCAGCTTCGGGGGTCTTGGCGAGCAGTACTTC. Residues: CASSFGGLGEQYF. This rearrangement joins TRBV5-6 to TRBJ2-7, with D possibly TRBD2 on 6 matching bases. Per the germline V gene, CDR1 is SGHDT and CDR2 is YYEEEE. The CDR3 runs 13 residues. Trimming pared 2 bases from V and 6 bases from J, leaving 12 bases between.

The chain carries TRBV7-3 and TRBJ2-5, with TRBD1 matching 8 bases. The junction had 11 bases not matched to a gene; V was cut back by 4 bases and J by 4 bases. CDR3 length: 16 amino acids. CDR1 is SGHTA, CDR2 FQGTGA, per germline. DNA for the CDR3: TGTGCCAGCAGCTCCCCAACCGGGACAGGAGGAGAGACCCAGTACTTC. This translates into CASSSPTGTGGETQYF. The complete variable domain, with remaining parts taken from reference TRBV7-3 and TRBJ2-5, reads GAGVSQTPSNKVTEKGKYVELRCDPISGHTALYWYRQSLGQGPEFLIYFQGTGAADDSGLPNDRFFAVRPEGSVSTLKIQRTERGDSAVYLCASSSPTGTGGETQYFGPGTRLLVL.

The chain employs TRBV10-2 and TRBJ2-1; 8 bases line up with TRBD2. Trimming cost V 0 bases and J 9 bases; bases outside gene matches: 10. Per germline, CDR1 WSHSY and CDR2 SAAADI. The CDR3 extends over 16 amino acids. In nucleotides, the CDR3 is TGCGCCAGCAGTGAGTCCCTATACCGACTAGCGTCTGAGCAGTTCTTC. This translates into CASSESLYRLASEQFF.

The chain employs TRBV9 and TRBJ2-1; 7 bases match TRBD2. The V gene's germline CDR1 is SGDLS and CDR2 YYNGEE. The junction had 21 bases not matched to a gene; V was cut back by 4 bases and J by 5 bases. CDR3 length equals 19 residues. For the CDR3, the DNA is TGTGCCAGCAGCCCAAGCCTCTTGGGAGGGCGCTCTACTAACAATGAGCAGTTCTTC. It specifies CASSPSLLGGRSTNNEQFF.

In its sample, this clone was seen once. The chain links TRBV6-6 to TRBJ2-3; D remains unclear. Trimming pared 2 bases from V and 2 bases from J, leaving 8 bases between. CDR1 and CDR2 (germline): MNHNY, SVGAGI (reference sequence). The CDR3 contains 14 residues. In DNA form, the CDR3 reads TGTGCCAGCAGTTACCTACTTAACACAGATACGCAGTATTTT. Translation: CASSYLLNTDTQYF.

The chain recombines TRBV11-3 with TRBJ1-1; D is unresolved. Trimming took off 2 bases at V and 0 bases at J, with 4 bases between the two ends. Per the germline V gene, CDR1 is SGHNT and CDR2 is YENEEA. CDR3 length: 13 amino acids. CDR3 bases: TGTGCCAGCAGCTTAAGCGTGAACACTGAAGCTTTCTTT. As protein: CASSLSVNTEAFF.

This clone has just one count. This chain links TRBV6-5 with TRBJ2-5; 11 bases are shared with TRBD2. Unmatched junction bases numbered 9, after V lost 7 bases and J lost 5 bases. The CDR3 is made up of 15 amino acids. Germline CDR1 reads MNHEY; CDR2 reads SVGAGI. CDR3 sequence reads: CASTATSGSWETQYF. The CDR3 DNA sequence: TGTGCCAGCACCGCCACTAGCGGGAGCTGGGAGACCCAGTACTTC.

The V and J genes are TRBV5-1 and TRBJ2-7, with 8 bases lining up with TRBD1. Trimming removed 3 bases from V and 0 bases from J; junction bases left unmatched: 2. The length of the CDR3 is 14 residues. CDR1 SGHRS and CDR2 YFSETQ come from the germline V gene. For the CDR3, the DNA is TGCGCCAGCAGCTGGACAGGGAACTCCTACGAGCAGTACTTC. Its translation: CASSWTGNSYEQYF.

V is TRBV5-1 and J is TRBJ2-3; maybe TRBD1 (6 bases). V dropped 4 bases and J dropped 6 bases, with 15 bases sitting between them. The CDR3 extends over 14 amino acids. Germline V gives CDR1 SGHRS, CDR2 YFSETQ. CDR3 sequence: CASSLGQPKDTQYF. The CDR3 bases are TGCGCCAGCAGCCTTGGACAGCCTAAGGATACGCAGTATTTT.

The chain carries TRBV2 and TRBJ1-2; D unclear. Germline CDR1 SNHLY, CDR2 FYNNEI. Deletions cut 4 bases from V and 4 bases from J, with 10 bases between. CDR3 length: 13 residues. The CDR3 region is CASSAGRSYGYTF. The CDR3 DNA reads TGTGCCAGCAGTGCTGGCAGGTCCTATGGCTACACCTTC. Together with reference TRBV2 and TRBJ1-2, the CDR3 gives the full variable domain: EPEVTQTPSHQVTQMGQEVILRCVPISNHLYFYWYRQILGQKVEFLVSFYNNEISEKSEIFDDQFSVERPDGSNFTLKIRSTKLEDSAMYFCASSAGRSYGYTFGSGTRLTVV.

The chain recombines TRBV5-1 with TRBJ2-2, with 9 bases aligning to TRBD2. The J segment lost 3 bases and the V segment lost 4 bases, leaving 10 bases of the junction unmatched. CDR1 and CDR2 (germline): SGHRS, YFSETQ. There are 17 residues in the CDR3. This CDR3 reads CASSVGGLASYTGELFF. The CDR3 region has the DNA TGCGCCAGCAGCGTTGGCGGACTAGCGAGTTACACCGGGGAGCTGTTTTTT.

The chain is built from TRBV5-6 and TRBJ2-1; D possibly corresponds to TRBD2 (5 bases). V gave up 5 bases and J gave up 5 bases, with 14 bases separating them. Germline loops: CDR1 SGHDT, CDR2 YYEEEE. This CDR3 has 14 amino acids. The CDR3: CASSSPGENNEQFF. CDR3 DNA sequence: TGTGCCAGCAGTTCTCCCGGGGAAAACAATGAGCAGTTCTTC.

The genes are TRBV5-1 and TRBJ2-7, with D tentatively TRBD2 (7 bases). This CDR3 contains 14 residues. Per the germline V gene, CDR1 is SGHRS and CDR2 is YFSETQ. Trimming shortened V by 4 bases and J by 4 bases, and 15 bases separated the two germline ends. CDR3 sequence reads: CASSPRGAAYEQYF. CDR3 nucleotide sequence: TGCGCCAGCAGCCCACGGGGGGCTGCTTACGAGCAGTACTTC.

The V call is TRBV28, the J call TRBJ1-5; weak D call: TRBD1 (5 bases). Germline CDR1 MDHEN, CDR2 SYDVKM. The CDR3 loop spans 16 amino acids. V was trimmed by 3 bases and J by 0 bases, leaving 12 bases between them. The CDR3 here is CASSFWGYNSNQPQHF. In DNA form, the CDR3 reads TGTGCCAGCAGTTTTTGGGGCTATAATAGCAATCAGCCCCAGCATTTT.

This clone has a handful of counts. The DNA for the CDR3 is TGTGCCAGCAACGAAAGGCGGTTGAGGTACACTGAAGCTTTCTTT. The encoded protein is CASNERRLRYTEAFF. This rearrangement joins TRBV28 to TRBJ1-1; D call uncertain. V lost 7 bases and J lost 3, with 18 bases in between. CDR3 size: 15 residues. The germline gives CDR1 MDHEN, CDR2 SYDVKM.